The present T cell receptor (beta chain) was sequenced within a study of cytomegalovirus exposure and HLA in healthy donors (dated by TCRdb to about 2017). With regard to the full study: An earlier analysis of some 550 of the donors reported roughly 300 Gb of sequence data and some 100 million unique TCR beta sequences from some 180 million T cells. An early release covering 550 to 700 HLA-typed donors comprised about 290 gigabases of sequencing data and some 79 million unique TCR sequences. The genetic ancestry cluster associated with self-reported Caucasian donors included over 65% of the approximately 430 genotyped donors. The study aimed to test whether signatures of past pathogen exposure could be identified by cataloging public T cell receptors. The study profiled the T cell repertoires of 666 subjects by immunosequencing and related them to cytomegalovirus serostatus. A separate validation cohort of 100 to 150 different subjects was used in addition to the roughly 720-subject first cohort. To predict cytomegalovirus infection status, the study brought together high-throughput TCR immunosequencing, statistical association of individual TCRs with disease status, and machine learning. To study patterns of TCR occurrence, a later analysis re-analyzed previously published TCR beta repertoires from 600 to 750 donors and added high-resolution HLA genotyping. The later analysis used no new phenotypic data to find candidate immune exposures, relying instead on TCR beta sequences and their occurrence across donors. An earlier analysis of 450 to 750 of the donors used high-throughput TCR beta sequencing to judge whether each TCR beta V gene segment behaved as functional or pseudogenic. Donor age, sex, ethnicity and CMV serostatus were compiled together with the repertoire data. A later genetic analysis took genome-wide SNP genotypes for about 65% of the 666 donors and used that subset as a discovery cohort. All discovery cohort repertoires had been generated on a single sequencing platform. Class I and class II HLA loci were covered by the typing at four-digit resolution. The number of typed donors differed by locus: about 629-640 for A, B, C, DRB1 and DQB1; 500 to 550 for DQA1; 606 for DPA1; and about 450 for DPB1. Roughly five DR-DQ haplotypes were handled as single units for association and clustering, since linkage in the cohort was strong. On average, around 240,000 unique TCR beta nucleotide sequences were sequenced per donor among 398 genotyped donors of the cohort, with roughly 18% of those sequences being non-productive. Study-level results and caveats: A further reported finding was that TCR beta sequences accurately predicted the HLA-A and HLA-B alleles for most subjects in the first cohort. In a later genetic analysis, a missense DCLRE1C variant was associated with V-gene and J-gene trimming of TCR beta chains, and the association was replicated in an independent cohort. In a later analysis, HLA-associated TCR beta chains showed more clonal expansion and lower generation probabilities than non-associated chains that were equally common. Presence/absence analyses assumed roughly uniform sequencing depth across donors, an assumption that may not hold. A later analysis associated 16,951 TCR beta sequences with specific HLA alleles at a false discovery rate of 0.05. Linkage disequilibrium might explain the correlated functional status among segregating V segments, but an unknown experimental factor could not be excluded. Because counts were too low, 15 to 20 rarely observed V segments, including chromosome 9 orphons, were left out of the earlier analysis of 587 of the donors. A later genetic analysis reported fewer N-insertions in productive TCRs among donors in an Asian-associated ancestry cluster than the roughly 720-donor mean. In an earlier analysis of over 550 of the donors, most TCR beta V segments were observed in productive rearrangements about 90% or about 30% of the time, broadly matching IMGT annotations. HLA typing was unavailable for some donors at each locus, so association tests used only the typed subset. A cluster of highly shared sequence variants was judged likely to represent a technical artifact of the sequencing pipeline. According to a later analysis, most CMV-associated TCR beta chains appeared to be HLA-restricted, and the HLA associations seemed to be driven largely by CMV exposure. Cytomegalovirus status was reported to be diagnosed by the classifier with high specificity and sensitivity in both the original and validation cohorts. This cohort had only TCR beta chains sequenced, and the lack of alpha or paired-chain data limited which features could be detected. Several of the top co-occurrence clusters appeared to be linked to parvovirus B19, influenza, CMV and Epstein-Barr virus, according to a later analysis. A later analysis found that TCR association rates varied across HLA loci, with DRB1 alleles showing the most associated TCRs and HLA-C alleles the fewest. Immune exposure information for the cohort was limited to CMV serostatus. While some public TCRs were present in many individuals, most TCR sequences turned up only very rarely across donors. In the study, 150 to 200 TCR beta chains were listed as associated with cytomegalovirus. Because the 87-base-pair reads could not distinguish some IMGT-functional V segments, including TRBV6-2 and TRBV6-3, those segments were excluded. In vitro tests confirmed that a few of the cytomegalovirus-associated TCR beta chains recognize cytomegalovirus antigens. Strong co-occurrence of HLA alleles, especially DR and DQ, made assigning TCR associations to individual alleles difficult. The authors suggested that the approach could potentially be extended to other disease states and immunological phenotypes.

In total, roughly 710 healthy bone marrow donors made up the cohort. Cohort members were all nominally healthy when sampled, although unrecorded immune exposures were likely present. The donor was CMV seronegative and belonged to the group of 380 or so seronegative cohort members. Every donor gave a peripheral blood sample, and the peripheral blood mononuclear cells from that sample were used for TCR beta sequencing. Genomic DNA was extracted from the blood cell samples with the Qiagen DNeasy Blood Extraction Kit. Library preparation used the immunoSEQ multiplex PCR assay. The multiplex PCR relied on a mix of 60 forward primers for TCR Vbeta segments and 13 reverse primers for TCR Jbeta segments. Amplification of the CDR3 region of rearranged TCR beta genes was performed with a multiplex PCR assay on genomic DNA. On the Illumina HiSeq System, the amplified TCR beta libraries were sequenced as 87-base-pair reads. Per the authors' processing: Across the roughly 700 repertoires, a later analysis counted about 81 million unique TCR beta chains, 8.5 million to 12 million of which were shared by at least two donors. Raw reads were error-corrected and collapsed into unique sequences by a nearest-neighbor algorithm in which closely related sequences were merged to remove PCR and sequencing errors. To assign V, D and J gene segments, CDR3 sequences were aligned to IMGT reference sequences. For a sequence to be retained, a match of at least six nucleotides was required to both a V gene segment and a J gene segment. Rearrangements were called productive when the CDR3 lacked stop codons and stayed in frame with V and J; all others were non-productive. CDR3 was defined according to IMGT convention as the region running from the second conserved V-encoded cysteine to the conserved J-encoded phenylalanine. Sequences without an unambiguous match to a single V gene segment were excluded from the earlier analysis of over 500 of the donors. An earlier analysis of under 750 of the donors called V segments functional above 56.7% productive rearrangements and segregating when the between-donor standard deviation exceeded 5%. A statistical classification framework was built to diagnose cytomegalovirus status from the catalog of TCR beta chain sequences. A later analysis assigned V and J genes by comparing TCR nucleotide sequences with IMGT/GENE-DB human TR gene sequences. A later analysis assigned CDR3 sequences and most-parsimonious VDJ recombination scenarios with the TCRdist pipeline. In a later analysis, every TCR beta chain was defined by the combination of its CDR3 amino acid sequence and its V-gene family, and reads without a unique V-gene family were dropped. A later analysis removed 500 to 650 highly shared, low-generation-probability nucleotide sequences to deal with suspected cross-contamination and a sequencing artifact. For each public chain, a later analysis derived a clonal expansion index from normalized ranks of inferred template counts within each repertoire. In a later analysis, generation probabilities were computed using a VDJ recombination model fitted to out-of-frame rearrangements, and the results were checked against IGoR. A later analysis scored TCR-TCR, TCR-HLA and TCR-CMV co-occurrence with hypergeometric tests, applying a repertoire-size bias correction to TCR pairs. False discovery rates were estimated in a later analysis by permuting HLA or CMV assignments 20 times. In a later analysis, co-occurring TCRs were grouped using DBSCAN, with TCRdist sequence similarity added in when clustering inside HLA-allele-positive subsets. For co-occurrence clustering, repertoires with fewer than 30,000 or more than 120,000 public chains were excluded, along with about five repertoires with anomalous nucleotide sharing. TCRdb limited this immuneACCESS table to in-frame rearrangements with V and J called. A share of clones is missing; checked studies link under half to unresolved V genes, and the rest is unexplained. The V and J calls and clone size come from that table; D and trimming were worked out from the DNA. For this sample there are under 200,000 clones; around three quarters appear just once. Under 7.5% of the sample rests with the top ten.

Based on the germline V gene (reference sequence), the CDR1 and CDR2 sequences are WNHNN and SYGVQD. CDR3 length: 14 amino acids, cysteine to phenylalanine. The CDR3 DNA has 42 bases and is translated from base 1. Worth noting for this clone: This receptor's antigen is unknown. There are no base qualities to consult, and no much larger clone falls within one base.

The receptor's source is a man in his forties in good health and CMV-seronegative. This chain is built from TRBV10-1 and TRBJ2-5; TRBD2 agrees with 7 junctional bases. The J call may be mistaken, given a closer DNA end match to TRBJ2-7. Sequencing was done on a sample of PBMCs. CDR3 region: CASRRRESRSEQYF. The DNA sequence is as follows: TGCGCCAGCAGACGGCGGGAGAGTCGGTCCGAGCAGTACTTC.